This T cell receptor beta chain was identified during a study of shared clonotypes between healthy human individuals. Each of the donors was a healthy adult who was HIV-negative and had not had a recent acute infection or vaccination. This CDR3 comprises 18 residues. Germline loops: CDR1 SGHVS, CDR2 FNYEAQ. V lost 4 bases and J lost 1; bases outside the gene matches: 12. Assay used: immunoSEQ multiplex PCR; TCRdb lists only in-frame clones, some missing. This sample yields hundreds of thousands of clones, of which more than 75% are seen a single time; approximately 13% belongs to the top ten. This receptor was obtained from a woman aged 40 to 50 in good health. Some clones in this sample may be carry-over from other donors' samples. The chain employs TRBV7-6 and TRBJ2-1; 8 nucleotides line up with TRBD2. The sample taken for sequencing was PBMCs. The CDR3 region has the DNA TGTGCCAGCAGCTCCCTTTACATTGGCGGGAGGTCCTACAATGAGCAGTTCTTC. Protein: CASSSLYIGGRSYNEQFF.